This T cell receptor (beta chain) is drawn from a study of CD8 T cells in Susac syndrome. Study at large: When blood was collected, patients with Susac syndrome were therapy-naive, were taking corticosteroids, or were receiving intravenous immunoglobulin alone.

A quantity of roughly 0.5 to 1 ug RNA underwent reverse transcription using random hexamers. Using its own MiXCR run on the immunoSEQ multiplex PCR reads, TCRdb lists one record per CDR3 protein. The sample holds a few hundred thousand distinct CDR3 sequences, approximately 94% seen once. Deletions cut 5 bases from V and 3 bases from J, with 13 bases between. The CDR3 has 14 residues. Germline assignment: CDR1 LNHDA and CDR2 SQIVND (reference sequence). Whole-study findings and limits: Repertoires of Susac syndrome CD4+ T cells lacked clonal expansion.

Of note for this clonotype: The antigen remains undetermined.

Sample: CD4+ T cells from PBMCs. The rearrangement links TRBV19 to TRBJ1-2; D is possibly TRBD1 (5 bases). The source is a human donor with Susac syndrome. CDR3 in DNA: TGTGCCAGTAGTCGACAGCTGTGGGACTATGGCTACACCTTC. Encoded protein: CASSRQLWDYGYTF.